A single sample is the source of the 12 T cell receptor beta chains below, sequenced in a study of PD-1 and CTLA-4 blockade in melanoma. TCRdb's copy holds only in-frame clones and misses some; the assay was immunoSEQ multiplex PCR. Among 20,000 or so clones listed, approximately 88% were seen once. The sequenced sample was CD8+ T cells from peripheral blood, obtained before anti-PD-1 treatment. These receptors originate from a human donor with melanoma.

This chain uses TRBV2 with TRBJ2-1; 10 nucleotides line up with TRBD1. The CDR3 spans 15 residues. CDR1 and CDR2 from the germline V gene are SNHLY and FYNNEI. The V gene end was trimmed by 5 bases and the J gene end by 6 bases; junction bases not matched to a gene: 7. The chain's CDR3 is CASSPLGQGTNEQFF. The CDR3 region has the DNA TGTGCCAGCAGTCCCTTGGGACAGGGGACCAATGAGCAGTTCTTC.

The J gene is TRBJ2-7, the V gene TRBV27; the D gene is possibly TRBD1 (6 bases). Germline assignment: CDR1 MNHEY and CDR2 SMNVEV (reference sequence). CDR3 length equals 16 residues. Trimming stripped 2 bases from V and 4 bases from J, with 18 bases between. CDR3 nucleotides: TGTGCCAGCAGTTTAACGTCCGGGACACGGCTATACGAGCAGTACTTC. The encoded protein is CASSLTSGTRLYEQYF.

The chain is built from TRBV7-9 and TRBJ1-4; D is undetermined. V was cut by 5 bases and J by 5 bases, with 18 bases left in between. There are 16 residues in the CDR3. CDR1 and CDR2 from the germline V gene are SEHNR and FQNEAQ (reference sequence). The CDR3 DNA follows: TGTGCCAGCAGCCCAATGACCCCGCCGGGCAATGAAAAACTGTTTTTT. Translated, it gives CASSPMTPPGNEKLFF.

The chain is built from TRBV4-2 and TRBJ2-1; no clear D. With 0 bases removed from V and 8 bases from J, the gap between germline ends came to 8 bases. CDR1 is LGHNA and CDR2 is YNFKEQ in the germline V gene. The CDR3 covers 13 residues. CDR3 residues: CASSQDRGDEQFF. The CDR3 nucleotides are TGTGCCAGCAGCCAAGATAGAGGTGATGAGCAGTTCTTC.

The genes are TRBV5-6 and TRBJ2-5, with D possibly matching TRBD1 (6 bases). The CDR3 spans 14 residues. V was pared by 4 bases and J by 1 base, with 11 bases between. Per germline, CDR1 SGHDT and CDR2 YYEEEE. This chain's CDR3 is CASSPDRLQETQYF. In DNA form, the CDR3 reads TGTGCCAGCAGCCCCGACAGGCTCCAAGAGACCCAGTACTTC.

This clone was counted a single time. In DNA form, the CDR3 reads TGTGCCAGCAGTTCCGGGACAGGGAATGGGGGGACTGAAGCTTTCTTT. Amino acid sequence: CASSSGTGNGGTEAFF. V and J are TRBV28 and TRBJ1-1; 9 nucleotides line up with TRBD1. V dropped 4 bases and J dropped 5; count of bases not matched to a gene: 11. This CDR3 spans 16 amino acids. CDR1 MDHEN and CDR2 SYDVKM come from the germline V gene.

V usage is TRBV30 and J usage is TRBJ1-1; D remains ambiguous. Germline V gene data show CDR1 as GTSNPN and CDR2 as SVGIG (reference sequence). The CDR3 length is 14 residues. The V gene lost 3 bases and the J gene lost 1 base, with 12 bases spanning the gap. CDR3 DNA: TGTGCCTGGAGCGTACTTCGGGGGAACACTGAAGCTTTCTTT. This translates into CAWSVLRGNTEAFF.

The chain carries TRBV29-1 and TRBJ2-7; TRBD1 matches 7 bases. Germline CDR1 SQVTM, CDR2 ANQGSEA. This CDR3 contains 17 residues. V shed 4 bases, J shed 2 bases, and the junction held 17 bases outside the gene matches. Written as DNA, the CDR3 is TGCAGCGTTGTGACTTATATCGACAGGGAAAAAACCTACGAGCAGTACTTC. Residues: CSVVTYIDREKTYEQYF.

This clone was counted only a few times. V is TRBV19 and J is TRBJ2-1; TRBD1 or TRBD2 may be the D gene (5 bases each). Between the trimmed V and J ends, which lost 4 bases and 2 bases, there was a span of 6 bases. CDR3 length: 13 residues. Germline CDR1 and CDR2: LNHDA and SQIVND (reference sequence). The CDR3 region has the DNA TGTGCCAGTAGTACGGGACCCTACAATGAGCAGTTCTTC. It codes for CASSTGPYNEQFF.

This rearrangement joins TRBV5-4 to TRBJ2-7; D may be TRBD2 (6 bases). The V end lost 1 base, the J end lost 2 bases, and 10 bases lay between the germline ends. This CDR3 has 14 amino acids. CDR1 and CDR2 (germline): SGHNT, YYREEE (reference sequence). CDR3 residues: CASSLYGGAYEQYF. Written as DNA, the CDR3 is TGTGCCAGCAGCTTGTATGGAGGGGCCTACGAGCAGTACTTC.

V gene TRBV19 combines with J gene TRBJ1-2; TRBD1 might be the D (6 bases). V was cut by 3 bases and J by 3 bases, with 14 bases left in between. The germline V gene encodes CDR1 LNHDA and CDR2 SQIVND (reference sequence). The CDR3 covers 15 residues. The chain's CDR3 is CASSMGALLDYGYTF. CDR3 nucleotide sequence: TGTGCCAGTAGTATGGGGGCTCTCCTAGACTATGGCTACACCTTC.

The CDR3, as DNA: TGCAGCGTTGAAGTTCCGGGGGCGGCCAAAAACATTCAGTACTTC. It encodes CSVEVPGAAKNIQYF. The chain recombines TRBV29-1 with TRBJ2-4; the D call may be TRBD1 or TRBD2 (6 bases each). V was pared by 1 base and J by 1 base, with 11 bases between. The CDR3 length is 15 residues. Germline CDR1 and CDR2: SQVTM and ANQGSEA.